This TCR beta chain was captured by sequencing in a study of CD8+CD57+ T cells in acquired aplastic anemia. Study as a whole: When averaged, DNA from sorted CD4+ and CD8+ cells came to 3 to 3.5 ug.

The sample holds a few counts of this clonotype. Its antigen is not identified. Patients included in sequencing had previously demonstrated CD8+CD57+ cell expansion by flow cytometry. Whole-study findings and limits: Patients had fewer than 35 CD8+ CDR3 sequences in common with controls (the shared set).

Genomic DNA templated the TCR beta VDJ and CDR3 profiling. TCRdb re-derived calls from the reads in MiXCR, one entry per CDR3 protein. The sample holds some 180,000 distinct CDR3 sequences; more than 60% are singletons and the top ten take roughly 46%. This receptor was identified in a human donor with aplastic anemia. The sequencing input was sorted CD4+, CD8+, or CD8+CD57+ T cells (not recorded which) from PBMCs.

The CDR3 DNA reads TGCAGTGCTAAACTAGGACTCTCCTACAATGAGCAGTTCTTC. Protein sequence: CSAKLGLSYNEQFF. The chain links TRBV20-1 to TRBJ2-1; possibly TRBD2 for D (5 bases). Germline CDR1 and CDR2: DFQATT and SNEGSKA (reference sequence). Trimming took 4 bases from V and 0 from J, leaving 10 bases between them. The CDR3 loop spans 14 amino acids.